The clone carrying this T cell receptor (beta chain) was counted once. Its antigen is not known. The data were obtained in a study of T cell responses to AZD1222 COVID-19 vaccine. The CDR3 sequence is 11 residues long. With 4 bases removed from V and 4 bases from J, the gap between germline ends came to 3 bases. Germline CDR1 and CDR2: KGHSH and LQKENI. Measured with immunoSEQ multiplex PCR; TCRdb has only the in-frame clones, and not every one. The sample holds around 80,000 clones, about 85% seen once. The study's findings and limits: Along spike, vaccine-associated CD4 TCRs were found throughout, with dominance at 160-218 and 743-854. At study baseline, merely more than 5 AZD1222 recipients were seropositive.

This specimen was peripheral blood, taken 28 days after the second AZD1222 dose. V usage is TRBV18 and J usage is TRBJ2-3, with D unresolved. The clonotype originates from an adult who received the AZD1222 COVID-19 vaccine. CDR3 sequence reads: CASSRADTQYF. CDR3 in DNA: TGTGCCAGCTCACGGGCAGATACGCAGTATTTT.